This entry lists 26 T cell receptor beta chains sequenced from one sample in a study of CD8 T cells in ankylosing spondylitis. Study results and caveats: There was a TCR beta motif, made of eight highly homologous variants, that appeared characteristic of ankylosing spondylitis blood.

TCRdb re-analysed the 5' RACE reads in MiXCR, keeping a single row per CDR3 protein. The sample shows approximately 440,000 distinct CDR3 sequences, more than 15% of them seen only once. Their antigens are not known. Sequencing was carried out using blood, either unsorted or a sorted T cell fraction (not recorded which). The receptor source for this set is a male donor with ankylosing spondylitis.

This clonotype was counted between two and nine times. This rearrangement joins TRBV12-3 or TRBV12-4 to TRBJ1-2; 11 positions match TRBD1. The CDR3 has 15 residues. Trimming took 3 bases from V and 4 from J; bases not matched to a gene: 4. CDR3 coding DNA: TGTGCCAGCAGTTTTACCGGGACAGGGGGCTATGGCTACACCTTC. It yields the protein CASSFTGTGGYGYTF.

In its sample, this clonotype was seen a few times. This chain connects TRBV24-1 to TRBJ2-7; D remains ambiguous. The CDR3 is made up of 13 amino acids. CDR1 is KGHDR and CDR2 is SFDVKD in the germline V gene. V was clipped by 3 bases and J by 7 bases, with 12 bases between them. The CDR3 coding sequence is TGTGCCACCAGTGATCCGCCCCTCCGGGAGCAGTACTTC. It translates to CATSDPPLREQYF.

This clonotype was recorded a few times. The J gene is TRBJ2-7, the V gene TRBV10-3; TRBD2 agrees at 9 bases. The CDR3 has 13 amino acids. Germline values: CDR1 ENHRY, CDR2 SYGVKD. V was pared by 11 bases and J by 9 bases, with 14 bases of the junction left unmatched. The CDR3 here is CAVNPGTSSVQYF. The CDR3 nucleotides read TGTGCCGTTAACCCCGGGACTAGCAGTGTGCAGTACTTC.

The table lists this clonotype with many counts. The chain joins TRBV12-3 or TRBV12-4 to TRBJ1-6; D unresolved. V was shortened by 4 bases and J by 7 bases, with 5 bases between the two germline ends. The CDR3 is 12 amino acids. The CDR3 DNA reads as TGTGCCAGCAGTTCTTGGAATTCACCCCTCCACTTT. Translation gives CASSSWNSPLHF.

This clonotype was observed a handful of times. The V and J genes are TRBV28 and TRBJ2-6; perhaps TRBD2 as D (6 bases). From germline, CDR1 is MDHEN and CDR2 SYDVKM. V was cut by 7 bases and J by 0 bases, with 10 bases left in between. The CDR3 contains 15 residues. The CDR3 is CASTRGGSGANVLTF. CDR3 DNA sequence: TGTGCCAGCACCCGGGGAGGCTCTGGGGCCAACGTCCTGACTTTC.

This sequence joins TRBV28 and TRBJ1-5, with 7 nucleotides matching TRBD1. The germline CDR1 and CDR2 sequences are MDHEN and SYDVKM. V trimming: 4 bases; J trimming: 2 bases; junction bases outside the gene matches: 17. The CDR3 extends over 19 amino acids. The CDR3 region has the DNA TGTGCCAGCAGTTCATCCGGGACAGTCCTTGCTGGTGGCAATCAGCCCCAGCATTTT. It codes for CASSSSGTVLAGGNQPQHF.

The gene calls are TRBV2 and TRBJ2-7; D is uncertain. CDR3 length: 12 amino acids. Germline V gene data show CDR1 as SNHLY and CDR2 as FYNNEI. V gave up 2 bases and J gave up 3 bases, with 5 bases separating them. CDR3 amino acids: CASSETDYEQYF. The CDR3 bases are TGTGCCAGCAGTGAAACAGACTACGAGCAGTACTTC.

This chain connects TRBV20-1 to TRBJ1-5, with 7 bases that match TRBD1. The CDR3 length is 14 residues. Per germline, CDR1 DFQATT and CDR2 SNEGSKA (reference sequence). The J segment lost 9 bases and the V segment lost 6 bases, leaving 14 bases of the junction unmatched. CDR3 sequence: CSAPRDSPQGPQHF. The CDR3 DNA is TGCAGTGCCCCCCGGGACAGCCCACAGGGGCCCCAGCATTTT.

This clonotype has at least ten counts. V is TRBV12-3 or TRBV12-4 and J is TRBJ2-5; D gene uncertain. Trimming pared 3 bases from V and 4 bases from J, leaving 3 bases between. The CDR3 sequence is 11 residues long. CDR3 sequence reads: CASSFAETQYF. The CDR3 DNA follows: TGTGCCAGCAGTTTCGCAGAGACCCAGTACTTC.

About this clonotype itself: An end of the junction does not agree with germline; a read error may underlie this. This chain links TRBV18 with TRBJ2-4, with TRBD1 matching over 7 bases. Germline V gene data show CDR1 as KGHSH and CDR2 as LQKENI. There are 13 residues in the CDR3. The CDR3 DNA is TGTGCCAGCTCAGGGACAGCCGAAAACATTCAGTACTTC. Residues: CASSGTAENIQYF.

This clonotype has more than one count but fewer than ten. CDR3 bases: TGCGCCAGCAGCTTGGAGAAGGCATACAATGAGCAGTTCTTC. Amino acids: CASSLEKAYNEQFF. This sequence joins TRBV5-1 and TRBJ2-1; D is undetermined. V was trimmed by 0 bases and J by 4 bases, leaving 8 bases between them. Per the germline V gene, CDR1 is SGHRS and CDR2 is YFSETQ. The CDR3 length is 14 residues. The full variable domain, with the rest looked up from reference TRBV5-1 and TRBJ2-1, is KAGVTQTPRYLIKTRGQQVTLSCSPISGHRSVSWYQQTPGQGLQFLFEYFSETQRNKGNFPGRFSGRQFSNSRSEMNVSTLELGDSALYLCASSLEKAYNEQFFGPGTRLTVL.

CDR3 DNA sequence: TGTGCCAGCTCACCACTCTTACAGCAGAACACCGGGGAGCTGTTTTTT. Its translation is CASSPLLQQNTGELFF. The chain recombines TRBV18 with TRBJ2-2, with D unclear. Germline assignment: CDR1 KGHSH and CDR2 LQKENI. V lost 1 base and J 1 base, leaving 10 bases between the germline ends. The CDR3 length is 16 residues.

This clonotype was recorded at least ten times. The chain links TRBV29-1 to TRBJ2-7; tentative D call: TRBD2 (5 bases). The ends were cut back, 4 bases at V and 7 bases at J, with 17 bases in the middle. This CDR3 spans 13 amino acids. CDR1 is SQVTM, CDR2 ANQGSEA, per germline. The CDR3, as DNA: TGCAGCGTTGTCCGGGATTGGGGTGGGGAGCAGTACTTC. Its protein product is CSVVRDWGGEQYF.

This clonotype has at least ten counts. The J gene is TRBJ1-1, the V gene TRBV29-1; 7 bases match TRBD1. CDR1 is SQVTM and CDR2 is ANQGSEA in the germline V gene. This CDR3 spans 13 amino acids. V trimming: 7 bases; J trimming: 5 bases; junction bases outside the gene matches: 10. CDR3 nucleotides: TGCAGCGGCCGACAGGGAGGTATAACTGAAGCTTTCTTT. It is translated as CSGRQGGITEAFF. The complete variable domain, with remaining parts taken from reference TRBV29-1 and TRBJ1-1, reads SAVISQKPSRDICQRGTSLTIQCQVDSQVTMMFWYRQQPGQSLTLIATANQGSEATYESGFVIDKFPISRPNLTFSTLTVSNMSPEDSSIYLCSGRQGGITEAFFGQGTRLTVV.

The chain recombines TRBV5-4 with TRBJ1-4; possibly TRBD1 for D (6 bases). The CDR3 is made up of 14 amino acids. Germline CDR1 reads SGHNT; CDR2 reads YYREEE (reference sequence). Trimming removed 2 bases from V and 5 bases from J, with 10 bases in between. The CDR3 DNA reads TGTGCCAGCAGCTTCGGACAGACGAATGAAAAACTGTTTTTT. Its translation: CASSFGQTNEKLFF.

This clonotype came up a few times. The V gene is TRBV30, the J gene TRBJ2-3; no clear D gene. The CDR3 extends over 13 amino acids. Trimming pared 0 bases from V and 10 bases from J, leaving 14 bases between. Germline lookup yields CDR1 GTSNPN and CDR2 SVGIG (reference sequence). The CDR3 loop is CAWSVGRSDPQYF. In nucleotides, the CDR3 is TGTGCCTGGAGTGTAGGCCGGTCGGACCCGCAGTATTTT.

DNA of the CDR3: TGTGCCAGCTCACCAAGACAGGGGCCCCCTGAAGCTTTCTTT. Encoded protein: CASSPRQGPPEAFF. J is TRBJ1-1 and V is TRBV18; TRBD1 matches 8 bases. Germline V gene sequence: CDR1 KGHSH, CDR2 LQKENI. The CDR3 loop spans 14 amino acids. V was clipped by 2 bases and J by 6 bases; unmatched bases: 5.

The DNA of the CDR3 is TGTGCCAGCAGGCGGGCCGGGGGACGCCTCATGGGCTACACCTTC. Translation: CASRRAGGRLMGYTF. J is TRBJ1-2 and V is TRBV11-2, with TRBD1 as a possible D gene (5 bases). This CDR3 comprises 15 residues. The V end lost 6 bases, the J end lost 8 bases, and 22 bases lay between the germline ends. The V gene's germline CDR1 is SGHAT and CDR2 FQNNGV.

V and J are TRBV5-1 and TRBJ2-7; 9 bases agree with TRBD2. The CDR3 contains 15 residues. Germline CDR1 reads SGHRS; CDR2 reads YFSETQ. Trimming at V came to 1 base and at J to 5 bases, leaving 7 bases not matched to a gene. Here the CDR3 DNA reads TGCGCCAGCAGCTTGTTGGCTAGCGGGGAAAACGAGCAGTACTTC. This translates into CASSLLASGENEQYF.

The gene calls are TRBV4-1 and TRBJ1-1, with D perhaps TRBD1 (6 bases). The CDR3 has 17 residues. V was shortened by 0 bases and J by 0 bases, with 14 bases between the two germline ends. In germline, CDR1 is MGHRA, CDR2 YSYEKL. In DNA, the CDR3 is TGCGCCAGCAGCCAAGATTTGGCAGGGGTGATGAACACTGAAGCTTTCTTT. Translated, it gives CASSQDLAGVMNTEAFF.

This clonotype was picked up a small number of times. This chain uses TRBV20-1 with TRBJ1-2, with D perhaps matching TRBD1 (6 bases). Germline values: CDR1 DFQATT, CDR2 SNEGSKA (reference sequence). The V end lost 2 bases, the J end lost 6 bases, and 13 bases lay between the germline ends. This CDR3 is 13 amino acids long. CDR3 in amino acids: CSARTRGLDGYTF. The CDR3, as DNA: TGCAGTGCTAGAACCAGGGGTCTGGATGGCTACACCTTC.

This clonotype showed up just a few times. V gene TRBV5-6 combines with J gene TRBJ1-2; the D gene is possibly TRBD1 (5 bases). This CDR3 region has 13 residues. Trimming shortened V by 2 bases and J by 4 bases, and 9 bases separated the two germline ends. The germline gives CDR1 SGHDT, CDR2 YYEEEE. The CDR3 is CASSLVGGYGYTF. The CDR3 bases are TGTGCCAGCAGCTTAGTTGGGGGCTATGGCTACACCTTC. Drawing the rest from reference TRBV5-6 and TRBJ1-2, the complete variable domain is DAGVTQSPTHLIKTRGQQVTLRCSPKSGHDTVSWYQQALGQGPQFIFQYYEEEERQRGNFPDRFSGHQFPNYSSELNVNALLLGDSALYLCASSLVGGYGYTFGSGTRLTVV.

The chain recombines TRBV7-8 with TRBJ2-7, with TRBD1 matching over 9 bases. The CDR3 totals 17 residues. Germline V CDR1 and CDR2: SGHVS, FQNEAQ. The trim removed 5 bases at V and 2 bases at J, leaving 13 bases unmatched. The CDR3 sequence: CASSITLGDRAPYEQYF. The CDR3 region has the DNA TGTGCCAGCAGCATCACCCTCGGGGACAGGGCGCCCTACGAGCAGTACTTC. Based on the CDR3 plus reference TRBV7-8 and TRBJ2-7, the full variable domain is GAGVSQSPRYKVAKRGQDVALRCDPISGHVSLFWYQQALGQGPEFLTYFQNEAQLDKSGLPSDRFFAERPEGSVSTLKIQRTQQEDSAVYLCASSITLGDRAPYEQYFGPGTRLTVT.

This clonotype has at least ten counts. The chain carries TRBV20-1 and TRBJ2-2; 8 positions agree with TRBD1. V shed 5 bases and J 6 bases; nucleotides not matched to a gene: 11. There are 15 residues in the CDR3. The V gene's germline CDR1 is DFQATT and CDR2 SNEGSKA (reference sequence). In DNA, the CDR3 is TGCAGTGCTCGTACGACAGGGGCGGAGGCCGGGGAGCTGTTTTTT. The encoded protein is CSARTTGAEAGELFF.

The chain carries TRBV4-2 and TRBJ2-1; TRBD2 might be the D (6 bases). Germline CDR1 LGHNA, CDR2 YNFKEQ. The V end was cut by 3 bases, the J end by 7 bases, with 19 bases between. This CDR3 has 16 amino acids. The CDR3 protein is CASSHYTLAERNEQFF. Here the CDR3 DNA reads TGTGCCAGCAGCCACTATACACTAGCTGAACGGAATGAGCAGTTCTTC.

The chain joins TRBV20-1 to TRBJ2-1, with 9 bases lining up with TRBD2. Per germline, CDR1 DFQATT and CDR2 SNEGSKA (reference sequence). J lost 3 bases, V lost 3 bases, and 12 bases had no gene match. The CDR3 sequence is 17 residues long. CDR3 coding DNA: TGCAGTGCTAGGATACCGGGACTAGCCGATCGCTACAATGAGCAGTTCTTC. As protein: CSARIPGLADRYNEQFF.